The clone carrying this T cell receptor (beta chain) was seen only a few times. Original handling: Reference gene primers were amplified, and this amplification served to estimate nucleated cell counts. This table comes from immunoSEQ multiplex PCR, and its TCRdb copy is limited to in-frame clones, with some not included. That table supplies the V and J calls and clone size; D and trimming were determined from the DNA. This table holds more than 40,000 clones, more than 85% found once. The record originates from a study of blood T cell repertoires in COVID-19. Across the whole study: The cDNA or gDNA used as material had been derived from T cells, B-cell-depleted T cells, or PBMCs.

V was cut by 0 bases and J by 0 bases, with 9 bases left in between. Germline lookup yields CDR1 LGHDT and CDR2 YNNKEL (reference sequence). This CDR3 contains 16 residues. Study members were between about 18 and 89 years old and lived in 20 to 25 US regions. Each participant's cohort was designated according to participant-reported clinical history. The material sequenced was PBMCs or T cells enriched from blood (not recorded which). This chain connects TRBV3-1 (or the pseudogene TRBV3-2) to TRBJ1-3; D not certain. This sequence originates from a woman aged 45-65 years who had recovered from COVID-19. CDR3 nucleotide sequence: TGTGCCAGCAGCCAAGATCTGGGAGACTCTGGAAACACCATATATTTT. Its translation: CASSQDLGDSGNTIYF.